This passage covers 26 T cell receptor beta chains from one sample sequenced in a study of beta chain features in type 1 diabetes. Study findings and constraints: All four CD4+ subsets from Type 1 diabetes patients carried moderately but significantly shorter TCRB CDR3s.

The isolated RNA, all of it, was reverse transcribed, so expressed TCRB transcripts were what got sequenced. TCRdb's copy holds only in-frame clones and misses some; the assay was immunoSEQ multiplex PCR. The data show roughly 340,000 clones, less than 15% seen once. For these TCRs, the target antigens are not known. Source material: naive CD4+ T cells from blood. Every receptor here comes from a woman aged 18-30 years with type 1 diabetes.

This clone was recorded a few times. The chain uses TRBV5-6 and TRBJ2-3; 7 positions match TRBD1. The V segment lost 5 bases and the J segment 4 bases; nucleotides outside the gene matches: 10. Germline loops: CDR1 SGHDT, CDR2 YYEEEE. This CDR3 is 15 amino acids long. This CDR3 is CASSLTGSIADTQYF. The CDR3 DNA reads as TGTGCCAGCAGTCTGACAGGGAGTATTGCAGATACGCAGTATTTT.

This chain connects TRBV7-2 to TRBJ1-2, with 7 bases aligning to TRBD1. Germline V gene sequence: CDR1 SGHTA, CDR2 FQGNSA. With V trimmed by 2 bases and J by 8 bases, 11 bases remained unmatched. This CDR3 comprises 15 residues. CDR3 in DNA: TGTGCCAGCAGCTTATCGGACAGGTCGCTCGGGGGCTACACCTTC. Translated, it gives CASSLSDRSLGGYTF.

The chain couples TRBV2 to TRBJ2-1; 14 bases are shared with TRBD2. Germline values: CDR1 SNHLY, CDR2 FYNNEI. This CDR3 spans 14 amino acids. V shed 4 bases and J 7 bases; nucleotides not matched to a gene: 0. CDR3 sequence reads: CASSGTSGGNEQFF. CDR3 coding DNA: TGTGCCAGCAGTGGGACTAGCGGGGGGAATGAGCAGTTCTTC.

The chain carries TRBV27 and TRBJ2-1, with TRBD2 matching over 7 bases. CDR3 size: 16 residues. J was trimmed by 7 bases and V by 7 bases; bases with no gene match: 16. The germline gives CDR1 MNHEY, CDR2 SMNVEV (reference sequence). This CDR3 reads CASISRAGLNSNEQFF. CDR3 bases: TGTGCCAGCATCAGCAGAGCGGGACTTAATTCGAATGAGCAGTTCTTC.

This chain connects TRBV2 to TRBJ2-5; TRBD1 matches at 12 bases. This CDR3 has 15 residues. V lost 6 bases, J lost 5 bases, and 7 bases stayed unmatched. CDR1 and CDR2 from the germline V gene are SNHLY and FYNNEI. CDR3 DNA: TGTGCCAGCAGGGCCGGGACAGGGGGCGGTGAGACCCAGTACTTC. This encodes CASRAGTGGGETQYF.

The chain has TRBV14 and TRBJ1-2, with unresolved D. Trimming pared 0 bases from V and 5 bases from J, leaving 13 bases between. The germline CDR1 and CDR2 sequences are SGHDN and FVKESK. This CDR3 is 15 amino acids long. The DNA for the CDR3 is TGTGCCAGCAGCCAAGATCCGGGTACCTTGTATGGCTACACCTTC. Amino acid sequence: CASSQDPGTLYGYTF. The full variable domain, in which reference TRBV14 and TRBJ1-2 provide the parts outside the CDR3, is EAGVTQFPSHSVIEKGQTVTLRCDPISGHDNLYWYRRVMGKEIKFLLHFVKESKQDESGMPNNRFLAERTGGTYSTLKVQPAELEDSGVYFCASSQDPGTLYGYTFGSGTRLTVV.

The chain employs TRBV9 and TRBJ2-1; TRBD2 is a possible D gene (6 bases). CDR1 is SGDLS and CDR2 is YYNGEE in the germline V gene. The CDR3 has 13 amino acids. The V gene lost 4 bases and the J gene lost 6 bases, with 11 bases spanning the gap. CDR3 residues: CASSSRDFNEQFF. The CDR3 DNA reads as TGTGCCAGCAGCTCACGGGACTTCAATGAGCAGTTCTTC.

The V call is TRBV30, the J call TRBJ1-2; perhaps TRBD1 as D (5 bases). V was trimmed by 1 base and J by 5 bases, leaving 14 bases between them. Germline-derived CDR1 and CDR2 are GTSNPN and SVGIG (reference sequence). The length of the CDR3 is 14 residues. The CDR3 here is CAWSGQGVGYGYTF. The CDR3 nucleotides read TGTGCCTGGAGTGGTCAGGGTGTAGGTTATGGCTACACCTTC.

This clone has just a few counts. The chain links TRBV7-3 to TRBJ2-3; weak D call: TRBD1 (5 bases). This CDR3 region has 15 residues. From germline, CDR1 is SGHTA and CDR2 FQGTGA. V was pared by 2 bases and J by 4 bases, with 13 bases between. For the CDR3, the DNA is TGTGCCAGCAGCTTAGAAGGCAGGGTCCCAGATACGCAGTATTTT. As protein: CASSLEGRVPDTQYF.

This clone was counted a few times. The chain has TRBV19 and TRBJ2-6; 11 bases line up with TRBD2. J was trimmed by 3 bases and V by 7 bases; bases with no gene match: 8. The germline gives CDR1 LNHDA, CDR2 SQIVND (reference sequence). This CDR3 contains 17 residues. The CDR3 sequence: CASKPSTSGIGANVLTF. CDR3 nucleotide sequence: TGTGCCAGTAAGCCTTCGACTAGCGGGATTGGGGCCAACGTCCTGACTTTC.

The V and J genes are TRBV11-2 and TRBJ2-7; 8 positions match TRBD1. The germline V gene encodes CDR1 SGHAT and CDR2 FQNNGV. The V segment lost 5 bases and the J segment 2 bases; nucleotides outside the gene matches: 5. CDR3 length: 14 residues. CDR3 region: CASSLDRGPYEQYV. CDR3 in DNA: TGTGCCAGCAGCCTCGACAGGGGCCCCTACGAGCAGTACGTC.

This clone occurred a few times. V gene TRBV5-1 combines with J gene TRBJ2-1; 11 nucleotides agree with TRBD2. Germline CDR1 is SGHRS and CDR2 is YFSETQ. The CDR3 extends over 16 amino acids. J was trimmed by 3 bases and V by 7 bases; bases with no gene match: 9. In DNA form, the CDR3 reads TGCGCCAGCGGCGACCCACTAGCGGGAGTCTACAATGAGCAGTTCTTC. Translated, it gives CASGDPLAGVYNEQFF.

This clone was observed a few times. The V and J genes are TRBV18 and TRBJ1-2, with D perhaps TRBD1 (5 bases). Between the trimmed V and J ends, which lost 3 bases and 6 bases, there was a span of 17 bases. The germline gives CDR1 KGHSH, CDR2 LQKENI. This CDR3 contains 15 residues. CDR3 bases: TGTGCCAGCTCACCCCCAGTCGACAGCTATAATGGCTACACCTTC. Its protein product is CASSPPVDSYNGYTF.

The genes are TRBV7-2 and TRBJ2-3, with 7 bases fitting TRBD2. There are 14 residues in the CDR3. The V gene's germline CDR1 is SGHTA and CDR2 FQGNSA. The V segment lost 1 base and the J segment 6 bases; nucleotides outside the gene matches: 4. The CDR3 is CASSLVAGVDTQYF. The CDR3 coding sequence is TGTGCCAGCAGCTTAGTTGCGGGGGTGGATACGCAGTATTTT.

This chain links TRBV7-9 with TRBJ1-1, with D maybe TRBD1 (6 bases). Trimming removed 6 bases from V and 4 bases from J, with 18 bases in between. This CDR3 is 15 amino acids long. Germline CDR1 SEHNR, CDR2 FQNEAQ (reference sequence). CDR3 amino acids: CASRPRQVVGTEAFF. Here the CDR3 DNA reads TGTGCCAGCAGACCGAGACAGGTCGTGGGCACTGAAGCTTTCTTT. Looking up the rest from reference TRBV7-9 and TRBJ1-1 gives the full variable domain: DTGVSQNPRHKITKRGQNVTFRCDPISEHNRLYWYRQTLGQGPEFLTYFQNEAQLEKSRLLSDRFSAERPKGSFSTLEIQRTEQGDSAMYLCASRPRQVVGTEAFFGQGTRLTVV.

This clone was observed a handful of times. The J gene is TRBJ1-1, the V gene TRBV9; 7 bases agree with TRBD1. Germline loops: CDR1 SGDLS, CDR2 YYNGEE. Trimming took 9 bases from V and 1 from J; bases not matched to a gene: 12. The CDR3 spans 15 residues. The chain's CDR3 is CANNRGRGPNTEAFF. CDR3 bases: TGTGCCAACAACAGGGGTCGGGGACCGAACACTGAAGCTTTCTTT.

CDR3 sequence: CASSLVAGMNTEAFF. CDR3 nucleotides: TGCGCCAGCAGCTTGGTTGCGGGAATGAACACTGAAGCTTTCTTT. The chain links TRBV5-1 to TRBJ1-1; D unclear. Trimming left V 0 bases short and J 0 bases short, with 9 bases between. The length of the CDR3 is 15 residues. Germline V gene lookup returns CDR1 SGHRS and CDR2 YFSETQ.

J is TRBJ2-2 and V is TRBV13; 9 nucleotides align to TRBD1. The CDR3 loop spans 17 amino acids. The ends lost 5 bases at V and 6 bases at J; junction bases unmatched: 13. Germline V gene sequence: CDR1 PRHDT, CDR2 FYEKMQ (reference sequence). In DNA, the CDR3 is TGTGCCAGCAGCCTCCCCCCGGGACAGGGTTTTGCCGGGGAGCTGTTTTTT. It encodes CASSLPPGQGFAGELFF.

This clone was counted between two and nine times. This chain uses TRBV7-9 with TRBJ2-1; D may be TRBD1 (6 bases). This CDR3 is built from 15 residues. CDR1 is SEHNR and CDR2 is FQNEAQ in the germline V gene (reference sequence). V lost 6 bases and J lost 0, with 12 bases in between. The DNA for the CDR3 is TGTGCCAGCAGTTCAGGACAGAGCTCCTACAATGAGCAGTTCTTC. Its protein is CASSSGQSSYNEQFF.

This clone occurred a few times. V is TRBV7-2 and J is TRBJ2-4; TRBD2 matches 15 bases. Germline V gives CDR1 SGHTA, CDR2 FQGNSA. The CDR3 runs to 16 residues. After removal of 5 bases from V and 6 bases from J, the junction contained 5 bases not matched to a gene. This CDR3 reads CASSRTSGRAGNIQYF. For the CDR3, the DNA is TGTGCCAGCAGCCGGACTAGCGGGAGGGCCGGAAACATTCAGTACTTC.

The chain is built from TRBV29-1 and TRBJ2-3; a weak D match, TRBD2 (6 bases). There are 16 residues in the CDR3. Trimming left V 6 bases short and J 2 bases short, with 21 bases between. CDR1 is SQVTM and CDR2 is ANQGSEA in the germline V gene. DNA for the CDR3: TGCAGCGTCGCGTGGGCGACTAGAGGCTTCACAGATACGCAGTATTTT. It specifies CSVAWATRGFTDTQYF.

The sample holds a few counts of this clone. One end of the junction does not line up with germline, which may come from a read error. In DNA form, the CDR3 reads TGTGCCAGCAGCCCGACAGGTTATAACTTTGGCTACACCTTC. This codes for CASSPTGYNFGYTF. V and J are TRBV27 and TRBJ1-2; D might be TRBD1 (6 bases). Germline CDR1 is MNHEY and CDR2 is SMNVEV (reference sequence). This CDR3 has 14 residues.

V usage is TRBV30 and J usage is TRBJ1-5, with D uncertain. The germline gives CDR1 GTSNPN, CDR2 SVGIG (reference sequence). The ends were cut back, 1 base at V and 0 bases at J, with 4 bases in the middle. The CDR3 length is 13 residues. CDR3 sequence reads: CAWSATSNQPQHF. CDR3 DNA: TGTGCCTGGAGTGCTACTAGCAATCAGCCCCAGCATTTT.

The CDR3 protein is CASGGHSNQPQHF. The CDR3 DNA reads as TGTGCCAGCGGGGGACATAGCAATCAGCCCCAGCATTTT. The chain joins TRBV28 to TRBJ1-5, with D possibly TRBD1 on 6 matching bases. Trimming stripped 8 bases from V and 0 bases from J, with 8 bases between. In germline, CDR1 is MDHEN, CDR2 SYDVKM. The CDR3 runs to 13 residues. The variable domain in full, with the rest retrieved from reference TRBV28 and TRBJ1-5, is DVKVTQSSRYLVKRTGEKVFLECVQDMDHENMFWYRQDPGLGLRLIYFSYDVKMKEKGDIPEGYSVSREKKERFSLILESASTNQTSMYLCASGGHSNQPQHFGDGTRLSIL.

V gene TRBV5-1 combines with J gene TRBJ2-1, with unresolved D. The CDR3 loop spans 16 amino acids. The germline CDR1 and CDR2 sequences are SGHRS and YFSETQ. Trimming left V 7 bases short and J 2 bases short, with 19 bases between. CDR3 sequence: CASRKKMAETYNEQFF. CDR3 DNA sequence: TGCGCCAGCCGAAAAAAGATGGCGGAGACCTACAATGAGCAGTTCTTC.

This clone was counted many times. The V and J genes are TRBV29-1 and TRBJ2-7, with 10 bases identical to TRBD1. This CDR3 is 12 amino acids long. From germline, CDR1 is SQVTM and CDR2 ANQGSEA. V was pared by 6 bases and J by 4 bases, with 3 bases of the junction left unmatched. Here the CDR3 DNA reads TGCAGCGTAAGGGACAGGGGATACGAGCAGTACTTC. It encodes CSVRDRGYEQYF.